The 19 T cell receptor beta chains in this list originate from one sample, sequenced in a study of post-analysis software for immune sequencing data. Study-wide results and caveats: Controls had lower frequencies than patients of 4 or 5 TRBV segments, which included TRBV5-6, TRBV5-1 and TRBV20-1.

cDNA libraries of TCR beta carried unique molecular identifiers. TCRdb passed the PCR reads through MiXCR, listing each CDR3 protein once. This table holds some 240,000 distinct CDR3 sequences, about 38% found once. The antigens of these receptors remain unknown. The sample was blood. The source is a girl under 18 with multiple sclerosis.

With regard to this clonotype: A much larger clone differs from this one at a single base, so this may be a read error. V usage is TRBV5-1 and J usage is TRBJ2-2; D perhaps matches TRBD2 (5 bases). CDR3 size: 15 residues. Germline V lookup: CDR1 SGHRS, CDR2 YFSETQ. CDR3 DNA sequence: TGCGCCAGCCTGACCGGGGATACTGACACCGGGGAGCGGTTTTTT. Amino acids: CASLTGDTDTGERFF.

There are many counts of this clonotype. The CDR3 nucleotides are TGTGCCAGCAGCCAAGGCACCGCGCAGTACAAAAACATTCAGTACTTC. This encodes CASSQGTAQYKNIQYF. The chain joins TRBV4-2 to TRBJ2-4; no definite D call. The CDR3 runs to 16 residues. Germline lookup yields CDR1 LGHNA and CDR2 YNFKEQ. With 1 base removed from V and 3 bases from J, the gap between germline ends came to 13 bases.

The J gene is TRBJ2-3, the V gene TRBV7-2; D not certain. Trimming removed 0 bases from V and 2 bases from J, with 3 bases in between. CDR1 is SGHTA, CDR2 FQGNSA, per germline. The CDR3 loop spans 13 amino acids. The CDR3 region has the DNA TGTGCCAGCAGCTTAGCCTACACAGATACGCAGTATTTT. The encoded protein is CASSLAYTDTQYF. The full variable domain, its missing parts supplied by reference TRBV7-2 and TRBJ2-3, is GAGVSQSPSNKVTEKGKDVELRCDPISGHTALYWYRQSLGQGLEFLIYFQGNSAPDKSGLPSDRFSAERTGGSVSTLTIQRTQQEDSAVYLCASSLAYTDTQYFGPGTRLTVL.

This clonotype was seen only once. The chain is built from TRBV28 and TRBJ1-2, with TRBD1 matching over 7 bases. The germline V gene encodes CDR1 MDHEN and CDR2 SYDVKM. Trimming at V came to 6 bases and at J to 5 bases, leaving 9 bases not matched to a gene. The CDR3 sequence is 14 residues long. The CDR3 DNA is TGTGCCAGCAGAACTATGGGACAGTCTTATGGCTACACCTTC. Its protein is CASRTMGQSYGYTF.

This clonotype was detected ten times or more. The V and J genes are TRBV5-5 and TRBJ2-3; 10 bases fit TRBD2. This CDR3 is built from 19 residues. The V gene's germline CDR1 is SGHKS and CDR2 YYEKEE (reference sequence). The trim removed 0 bases at V and 4 bases at J, leaving 14 bases unmatched. CDR3 sequence (DNA): TGTGCCAGCAGCTTGGTGAGTCTAGCGGGAGCTGCGCTGCCAGATACGCAGTATTTT. Translating gives CASSLVSLAGAALPDTQYF.

This chain connects TRBV6-5 to TRBJ2-3, with 9 positions matching TRBD1. The V gene end was trimmed by 4 bases and the J gene end by 6 bases; junction bases not matched to a gene: 14. The germline V gene has CDR1 MNHEY and CDR2 SVGAGI. This CDR3 region has 17 residues. This chain's CDR3 is CASSSYETTGGSDTQYF. The CDR3 coding sequence is TGTGCCAGCAGTTCCTACGAAACTACAGGGGGCAGTGATACGCAGTATTTT.

This chain connects TRBV20-1 to TRBJ2-1; D is possibly TRBD2 (6 bases). Germline V gives CDR1 DFQATT, CDR2 SNEGSKA (reference sequence). The CDR3 spans 17 residues. Between the trimmed V and J ends, which lost 0 bases and 0 bases, there was a span of 15 bases. CDR3 residues: CSARDWLARSSYNEQFF. The CDR3 nucleotides read TGCAGTGCTAGAGATTGGCTAGCGCGAAGCTCCTACAATGAGCAGTTCTTC.

This chain connects TRBV20-1 to TRBJ2-7, with D possibly TRBD1 on 5 matching bases. The CDR3 length is 14 residues. With 5 bases removed from V and 0 bases from J, the gap between germline ends came to 14 bases. Looked up from germline, CDR1 is DFQATT and CDR2 is SNEGSKA (reference sequence). The chain's CDR3 is CSAEPDTNSYEQYF. CDR3 bases: TGCAGTGCTGAACCGGACACAAACTCCTACGAGCAGTACTTC.

The sample holds many counts of this clonotype. This chain links TRBV3-1 with TRBJ1-2; no clear D gene. Between the trimmed V and J ends, which lost 4 bases and 8 bases, there was a span of 11 bases. CDR1 and CDR2 from the germline V gene are LGHDT and YNNKEL (reference sequence). This CDR3 comprises 12 residues. The CDR3 is CASSPGEVGYTF. The CDR3 DNA is TGTGCCAGCAGCCCCGGGGAAGTAGGCTACACCTTC.

The sample holds one count of this clonotype. The chain links TRBV27 to TRBJ2-5; D uncertain. Trimming removed 5 bases from V and 7 bases from J, with 14 bases in between. Germline lookup yields CDR1 MNHEY and CDR2 SMNVEV (reference sequence). The length of the CDR3 is 13 residues. The CDR3 sequence is CASSLDVRATQYF. The CDR3 DNA sequence: TGTGCCAGCAGTCTTGACGTCCGGGCGACCCAGTACTTC.

The rearrangement links TRBV20-1 to TRBJ1-5; no firm D call. Trimming shortened V by 6 bases and J by 3 bases, and 12 bases separated the two germline ends. CDR1 and CDR2 (germline): DFQATT, SNEGSKA (reference sequence). The CDR3 runs to 13 residues. The DNA for the CDR3 is TGCAGTGCCTCACACCCACCCAATCAGCCCCAGCATTTT. Translated: CSASHPPNQPQHF.

A single count supports this clonotype. This chain joins TRBV11-3 and TRBJ2-1; tentative D call: TRBD2 (5 bases). With 2 bases removed from V and 6 bases from J, the gap between germline ends came to 11 bases. CDR3 size: 14 residues. CDR1 SGHNT and CDR2 YENEEA come from the germline V gene. The CDR3 reads CASSLPGGFNEQFF. CDR3 coding DNA: TGTGCCAGCAGCTTACCCGGCGGGTTCAATGAGCAGTTCTTC.

This clonotype has more than one count but fewer than ten. This rearrangement joins TRBV5-5 to TRBJ2-2; D might be TRBD1 (5 bases). Deletions cut 0 bases from V and 12 bases from J, with 12 bases between. CDR1 is SGHKS and CDR2 is YYEKEE in the germline V gene (reference sequence). The CDR3 extends over 13 amino acids. This chain's CDR3 is CASSLEGSGKLFF. The CDR3 DNA sequence: TGTGCCAGCAGCTTGGAGGGGTCAGGGAAGCTGTTTTTT. The full variable domain, rest sourced from reference TRBV5-5 and TRBJ2-2, is DAGVTQSPTHLIKTRGQQVTLRCSPISGHKSVSWYQQVLGQGPQFIFQYYEKEERGRGNFPDRFSARQFPNYSSELNVNALLLGDSALYLCASSLEGSGKLFFGEGSRLTVL.

Regarding this clonotype: A much more abundant neighbour one base away suggests this may be a read error. The chain joins TRBV5-1 to TRBJ2-1; D gene ambiguous. CDR1 is SGHRS and CDR2 is YFSETQ in the germline V gene. V gave up 0 bases and J gave up 12 bases, with 13 bases separating them. The length of the CDR3 is 13 residues. The CDR3 reads CASSLETAFGQFF. The CDR3 DNA reads TGCGCCAGCAGCTTGGAGACGGCGTTTGGGCAGTTCTTC.

This clonotype was counted many times. CDR3 sequence: CASSLALDSRGDTQYF. The CDR3 DNA reads as TGCGCCAGCAGCTTGGCCCTCGACTCCCGGGGGGATACGCAGTATTTT. The rearrangement links TRBV5-1 to TRBJ2-3; D possibly corresponds to TRBD2 (6 bases). The V end was cut by 0 bases, the J end by 6 bases, with 17 bases between. The CDR3 has 16 residues. Germline CDR1 SGHRS, CDR2 YFSETQ.

This clonotype has ten or more counts. The rearrangement links TRBV9 to TRBJ2-5; the D gene is possibly TRBD1 (6 bases). There are 15 residues in the CDR3. Germline CDR1 and CDR2: SGDLS and YYNGEE. Between the trimmed V and J ends, which lost 4 bases and 5 bases, there was a span of 18 bases. The chain's CDR3 is CASSTGTLPGETQYF. CDR3 bases: TGTGCCAGCAGCACCGGGACACTGCCGGGGGAGACCCAGTACTTC.

This clonotype showed up many times. This rearrangement joins TRBV5-1 to TRBJ2-5; possibly TRBD1 for D (6 bases). The CDR3 is made up of 12 amino acids. V was pared by 4 bases and J by 5 bases, with 9 bases between. CDR1 and CDR2 from the germline V gene are SGHRS and YFSETQ. This CDR3 is CASSSDRETQYF. The CDR3 DNA follows: TGCGCCAGCAGCAGCGACAGGGAGACCCAGTACTTC.

This clonotype came up many times. The chain recombines TRBV24-1 with TRBJ2-1, with 13 bases lining up with TRBD2. Germline assignment: CDR1 KGHDR and CDR2 SFDVKD. This CDR3 comprises 17 residues. Trimming removed 3 bases from V and 4 bases from J; junction bases left unmatched: 5. DNA of the CDR3: TGTGCCACCAGTGATGAAACTAGCGGGAGGGATTACAATGAGCAGTTCTTC. As protein: CATSDETSGRDYNEQFF.

The genes are TRBV3-1 and TRBJ1-2, with D possibly being TRBD1 (6 bases). The CDR3 consists of 15 residues. Trimming cost V 4 bases and J 0 bases, with 12 bases left between them. Germline V gene lookup returns CDR1 LGHDT and CDR2 YNNKEL (reference sequence). The chain's CDR3 is CASSPGGAANYGYTF. CDR3 bases: TGTGCCAGCAGCCCCGGGGGGGCAGCTAACTATGGCTACACCTTC. The full variable domain, rest sourced from reference TRBV3-1 and TRBJ1-2, is DTAVSQTPKYLVTQMGNDKSIKCEQNLGHDTMYWYKQDSKKFLKIMFSYNNKELIINETVPNRFSPKSPDKAHLNLHINSLELGDSAVYFCASSPGGAANYGYTFGSGTRLTVV.